The source of this T cell receptor (beta chain) is a study of control samples from healthy donors and cancer patients. The junction had 13 bases not matched to a gene; V was cut back by 4 bases and J by 0 bases. There are 18 residues in the CDR3. Germline V gene data show CDR1 as SGHNT and CDR2 as YENEEA. Profiled with immunoSEQ multiplex PCR; TCRdb holds only in-frame clones, not every one. The data contain about 94,000 clones, roughly nine tenths of them singletons. The sequence was obtained from a young woman in good health. The rearrangement uses TRBV11-3 and TRBJ2-3; 7 bases match TRBD2. Material for sequencing was blood. In DNA, the CDR3 is TGTGCCAGCAGCTCACACATACCGACTAGCTTTAGCACAGATACGCAGTATTTT. It yields the protein CASSSHIPTSFSTDTQYF.